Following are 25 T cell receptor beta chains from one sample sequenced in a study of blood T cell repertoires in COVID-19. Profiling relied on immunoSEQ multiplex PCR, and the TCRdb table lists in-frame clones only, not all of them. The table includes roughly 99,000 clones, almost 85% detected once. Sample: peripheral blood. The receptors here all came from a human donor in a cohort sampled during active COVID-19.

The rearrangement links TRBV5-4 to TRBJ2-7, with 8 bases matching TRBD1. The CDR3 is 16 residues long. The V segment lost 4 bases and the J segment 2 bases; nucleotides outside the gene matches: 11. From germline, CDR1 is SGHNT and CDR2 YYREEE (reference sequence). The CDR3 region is CASSPTSDRATYEQYF. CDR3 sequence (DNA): TGTGCCAGCAGCCCGACCTCGGACAGGGCAACCTACGAGCAGTACTTC.

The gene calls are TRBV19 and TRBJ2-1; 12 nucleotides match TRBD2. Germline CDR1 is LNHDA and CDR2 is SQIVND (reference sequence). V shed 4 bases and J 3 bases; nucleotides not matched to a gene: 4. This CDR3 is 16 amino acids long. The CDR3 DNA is TGTGCCAGTAGTAAACTGACTAGCGGGGGCTACAATGAGCAGTTCTTC. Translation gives CASSKLTSGGYNEQFF.

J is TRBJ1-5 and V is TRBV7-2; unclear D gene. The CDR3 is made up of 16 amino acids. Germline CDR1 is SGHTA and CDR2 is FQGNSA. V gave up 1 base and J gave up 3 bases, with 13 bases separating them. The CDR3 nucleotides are TGTGCCAGCAGCTTAGAATCGGGAGTTCTCAATCAGCCCCAGCATTTT. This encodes CASSLESGVLNQPQHF.

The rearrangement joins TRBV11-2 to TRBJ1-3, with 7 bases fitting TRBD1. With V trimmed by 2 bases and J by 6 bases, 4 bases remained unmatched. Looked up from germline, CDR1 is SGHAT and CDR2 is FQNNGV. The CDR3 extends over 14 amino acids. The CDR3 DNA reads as TGTGCCAGCAGCTTATTAACAGGGGTAAACACCATATATTTT. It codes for CASSLLTGVNTIYF.

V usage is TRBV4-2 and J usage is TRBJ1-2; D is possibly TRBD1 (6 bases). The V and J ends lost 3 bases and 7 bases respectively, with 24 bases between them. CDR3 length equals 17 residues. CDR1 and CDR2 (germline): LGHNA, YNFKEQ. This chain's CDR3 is CASSHLQIWTEAAGYTF. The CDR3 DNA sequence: TGTGCCAGCAGCCACCTACAGATTTGGACAGAGGCGGCTGGCTACACCTTC.

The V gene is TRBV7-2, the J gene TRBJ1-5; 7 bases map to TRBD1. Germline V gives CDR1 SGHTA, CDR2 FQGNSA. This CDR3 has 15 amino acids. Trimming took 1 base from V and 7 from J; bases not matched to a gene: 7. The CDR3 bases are TGTGCCAGCAGCTTAGGAGACAGGGAAAGACAGCCCCAGCATTTT. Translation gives CASSLGDRERQPQHF.

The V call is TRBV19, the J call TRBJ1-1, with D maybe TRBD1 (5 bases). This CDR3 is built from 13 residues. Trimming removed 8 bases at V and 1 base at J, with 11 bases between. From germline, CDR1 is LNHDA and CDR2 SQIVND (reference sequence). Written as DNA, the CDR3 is TGTGCCAGTGAAACCCAGGGGAACACTGAAGCTTTCTTT. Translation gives CASETQGNTEAFF.

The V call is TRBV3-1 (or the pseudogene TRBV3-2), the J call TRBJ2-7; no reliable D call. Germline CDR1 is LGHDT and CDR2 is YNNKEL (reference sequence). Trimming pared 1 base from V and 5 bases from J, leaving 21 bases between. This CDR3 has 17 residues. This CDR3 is CASSQATDQAVRHEQYF. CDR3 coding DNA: TGTGCCAGCAGCCAAGCTACCGACCAGGCCGTAAGGCACGAGCAGTACTTC.

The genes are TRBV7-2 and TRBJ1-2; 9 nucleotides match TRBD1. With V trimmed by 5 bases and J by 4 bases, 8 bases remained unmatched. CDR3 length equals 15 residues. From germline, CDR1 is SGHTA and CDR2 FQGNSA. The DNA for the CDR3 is TGTGCCAGCAGCCTACAGGGGGCGGTAACCTATGGCTACACCTTC. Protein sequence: CASSLQGAVTYGYTF.

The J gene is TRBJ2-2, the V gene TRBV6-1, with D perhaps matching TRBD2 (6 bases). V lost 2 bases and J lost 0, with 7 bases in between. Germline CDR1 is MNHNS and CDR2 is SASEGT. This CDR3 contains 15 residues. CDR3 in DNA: TGTGCCAGCAGTGAACCGGGGGCGAACACCGGGGAGCTGTTTTTT. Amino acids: CASSEPGANTGELFF.

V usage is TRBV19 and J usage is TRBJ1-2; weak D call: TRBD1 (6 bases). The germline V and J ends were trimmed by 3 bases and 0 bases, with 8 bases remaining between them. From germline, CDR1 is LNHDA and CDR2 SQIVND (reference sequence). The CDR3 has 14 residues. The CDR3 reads CASSIGTSNYGYTF. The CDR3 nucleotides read TGTGCCAGTAGTATCGGGACATCTAACTATGGCTACACCTTC.

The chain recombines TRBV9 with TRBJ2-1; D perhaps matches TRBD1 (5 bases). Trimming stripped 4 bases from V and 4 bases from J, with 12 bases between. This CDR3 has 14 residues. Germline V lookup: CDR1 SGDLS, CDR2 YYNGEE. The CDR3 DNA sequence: TGTGCCAGCAGCCTGGACACACTTTACAATGAGCAGTTCTTC. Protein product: CASSLDTLYNEQFF.

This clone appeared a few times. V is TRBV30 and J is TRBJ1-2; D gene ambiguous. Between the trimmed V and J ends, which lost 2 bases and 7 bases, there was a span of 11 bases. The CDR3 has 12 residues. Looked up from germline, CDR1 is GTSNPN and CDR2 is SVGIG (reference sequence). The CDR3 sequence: CAWSKSTFGYTF. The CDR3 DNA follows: TGTGCCTGGAGTAAATCAACTTTTGGCTACACCTTC.

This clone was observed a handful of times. For the CDR3, the DNA is TGTGCCAGCAGCTCCCAAGCTTTCTCTGGGGCCAACGTCCTGACTTTC. Encoded protein: CASSSQAFSGANVLTF. This chain uses TRBV7-3 with TRBJ2-6; D unresolved. Germline V lookup: CDR1 SGHTA, CDR2 FQGTGA. The CDR3 runs 16 residues. V lost 4 bases, J lost 0 bases, and 10 bases lay in between.

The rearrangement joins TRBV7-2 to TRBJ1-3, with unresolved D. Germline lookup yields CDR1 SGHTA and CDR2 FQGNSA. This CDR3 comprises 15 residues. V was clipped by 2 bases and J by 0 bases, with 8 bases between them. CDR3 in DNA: TGTGCCAGCAGCTTATTCGGTGCCTCTGGAAACACCATATATTTT. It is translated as CASSLFGASGNTIYF.

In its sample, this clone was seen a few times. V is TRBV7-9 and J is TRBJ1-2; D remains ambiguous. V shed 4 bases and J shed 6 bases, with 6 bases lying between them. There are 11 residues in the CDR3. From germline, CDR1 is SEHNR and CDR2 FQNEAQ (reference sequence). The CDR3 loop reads CASSSRDGYTF. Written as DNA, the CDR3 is TGTGCCAGCAGCTCTCGAGATGGCTACACCTTC.

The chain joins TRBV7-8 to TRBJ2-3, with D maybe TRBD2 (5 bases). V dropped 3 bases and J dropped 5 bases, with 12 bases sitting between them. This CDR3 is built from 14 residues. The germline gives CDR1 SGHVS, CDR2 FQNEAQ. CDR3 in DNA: TGTGCCAGCAGCTTTCGCGCGGGTGGAGATACGCAGTATTTT. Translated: CASSFRAGGDTQYF.

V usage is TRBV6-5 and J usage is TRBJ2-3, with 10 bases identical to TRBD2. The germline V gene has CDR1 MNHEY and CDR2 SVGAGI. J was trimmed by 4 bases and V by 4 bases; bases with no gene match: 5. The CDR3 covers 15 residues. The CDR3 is CASSSRTSGSDTQYF. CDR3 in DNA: TGTGCCAGCAGTTCTAGGACTAGCGGTTCAGATACGCAGTATTTT.

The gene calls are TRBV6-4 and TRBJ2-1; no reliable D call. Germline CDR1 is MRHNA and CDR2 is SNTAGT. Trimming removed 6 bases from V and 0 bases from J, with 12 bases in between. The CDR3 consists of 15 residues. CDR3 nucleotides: TGTGCCAGCAGCGGTACTGCGAGCTCCTACAATGAGCAGTTCTTC. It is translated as CASSGTASSYNEQFF.

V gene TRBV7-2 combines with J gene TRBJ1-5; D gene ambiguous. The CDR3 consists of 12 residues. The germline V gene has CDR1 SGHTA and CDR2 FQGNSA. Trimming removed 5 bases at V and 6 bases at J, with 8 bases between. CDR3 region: CASSGTAQPQHF. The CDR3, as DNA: TGTGCCAGCAGCGGAACAGCTCAGCCCCAGCATTTT.

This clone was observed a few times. CDR3 nucleotides: TGTGCCAGCAGCCTATGGACTGATACTAACTATGGCTACACCTTC. Encoded protein: CASSLWTDTNYGYTF. The chain links TRBV7-9 to TRBJ1-2; D is undetermined. The CDR3 contains 15 residues. V was cut by 5 bases and J by 0 bases, with 13 bases left in between. CDR1 SEHNR and CDR2 FQNEAQ come from the germline V gene (reference sequence).

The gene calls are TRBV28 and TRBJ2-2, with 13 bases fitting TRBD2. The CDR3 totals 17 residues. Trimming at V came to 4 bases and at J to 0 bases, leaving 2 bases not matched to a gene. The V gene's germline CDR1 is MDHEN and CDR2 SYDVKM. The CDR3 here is CASSYGLAGANTGELFF. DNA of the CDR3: TGTGCCAGCAGTTATGGACTAGCGGGGGCGAACACCGGGGAGCTGTTTTTT.

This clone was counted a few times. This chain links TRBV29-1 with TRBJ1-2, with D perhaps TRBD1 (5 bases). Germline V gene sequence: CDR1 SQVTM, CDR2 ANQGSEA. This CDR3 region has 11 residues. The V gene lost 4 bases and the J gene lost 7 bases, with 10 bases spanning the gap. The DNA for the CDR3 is TGCAGCGTTGGGCAGGGTGGTGGCTACACCTTC. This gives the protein CSVGQGGGYTF.

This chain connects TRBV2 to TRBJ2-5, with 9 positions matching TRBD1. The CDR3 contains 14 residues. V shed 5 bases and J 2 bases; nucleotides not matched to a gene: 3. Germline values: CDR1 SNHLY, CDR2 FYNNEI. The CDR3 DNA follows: TGTGCCAGCAGTCCCGACAGGGGGCAAGAGACCCAGTACTTC. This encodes CASSPDRGQETQYF.

Here the CDR3 reads CASTLGGADTEAFF. The CDR3 nucleotides are TGTGCCAGCACCTTGGGGGGGGCCGACACTGAAGCTTTCTTT. The V call is TRBV6-6, the J call TRBJ1-1; possibly TRBD1 for D (6 bases). The CDR3 contains 14 residues. V was clipped by 7 bases and J by 3 bases, with 15 bases between them. The germline CDR1 and CDR2 sequences are MNHNY and SVGAGI (reference sequence).